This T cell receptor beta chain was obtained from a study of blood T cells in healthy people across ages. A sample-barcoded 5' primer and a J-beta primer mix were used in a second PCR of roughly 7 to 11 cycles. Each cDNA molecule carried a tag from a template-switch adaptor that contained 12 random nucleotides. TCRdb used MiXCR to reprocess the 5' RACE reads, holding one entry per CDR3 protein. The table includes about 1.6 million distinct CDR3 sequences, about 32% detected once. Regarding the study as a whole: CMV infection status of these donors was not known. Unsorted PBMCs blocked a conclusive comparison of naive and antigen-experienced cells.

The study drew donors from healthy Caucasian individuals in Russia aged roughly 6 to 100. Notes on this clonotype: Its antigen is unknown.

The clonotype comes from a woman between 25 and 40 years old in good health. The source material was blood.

The CDR3 protein is CASSPYGAPEETGELFF. CDR3 bases: TGTGCCAGCAGTCCATATGGGGCGCCGGAGGAGACCGGGGAGCTGTTTTTT. The chain joins TRBV25-1 to TRBJ2-2, with D possibly being TRBD1 or TRBD2 (5 bases each). This CDR3 comprises 17 residues. Germline CDR1 MGHDK, CDR2 SYGVNS. V dropped 5 bases and J dropped 5 bases, with 21 bases sitting between them.